This T cell receptor beta chain was captured in a study of cytomegalovirus exposure and HLA in healthy donors. CDR3 length: 14 residues. Germline V gives CDR1 MNHEY, CDR2 SMNVEV (reference sequence). Trimming stripped 8 bases from V and 4 bases from J, with 17 bases between. As concerns this clone: Its antigen remains unidentified.

General study points: There were some V segments, including TRBV6-2 and TRBV6-3, excluded as indistinguishable. Later analysis identified a missense DCLRE1C variant that was linked to TCR beta V- and J-gene trimming. Earlier analysis found most TCR beta V segments productive about 90% or about 30% of the time.

Donors likely had unrecorded immune exposures despite being nominally healthy when sampled. Primers included in the PCR were 60 Vbeta and 13 Jbeta primers. Sequenced by immunoSEQ multiplex PCR; TCRdb stores in-frame clones only, minus some. This sample's clone table lists 85,000 to 110,000 clones. Sequenced input: PBMCs. The receptor's source is a man between 40 and 49 years old in good health and CMV-seronegative. The rearrangement joins TRBV27 to TRBJ1-2; D unclear. CDR3 DNA: TGTGCCAGCGGGAGCCTACTGGGGTCCTATGGCTACACCTTC. Protein sequence: CASGSLLGSYGYTF.